A single sample gave rise to the 2 T cell receptor beta chains below, sequenced in a study of CD8 T cells in Susac syndrome. After extraction with the RNeasy kit, about 0.5 to 1 ug of the RNA was reverse transcribed using random hexamers. In TCRdb, the immunoSEQ multiplex PCR reads were re-called with MiXCR into one record per CDR3 protein. The sample carries around 150,000 distinct CDR3 sequences, about 95% recorded once. Input material: CD8+ T cells from PBMCs. These receptors were collected from a human donor with Susac syndrome.

This clonotype has just one count. The gene calls are TRBV5-1 and TRBJ2-3; D may be TRBD1 (6 bases). This CDR3 has 15 residues. Germline CDR1 SGHRS, CDR2 YFSETQ. Trimming shortened V by 5 bases and J by 0 bases, and 13 bases separated the two germline ends. The CDR3 sequence is CASSLRDKSTDTQYF. The CDR3 DNA is TGCGCCAGCAGTCTCCGGGACAAAAGCACAGATACGCAGTATTTT.

The rearrangement uses TRBV24-1 and TRBJ2-7, with D hard to call. Germline-derived CDR1 and CDR2 are KGHDR and SFDVKD. The CDR3 is 11 residues long. Trimming left V 4 bases short and J 5 bases short, with 5 bases between. The CDR3 nucleotides read TGTGCCACCAGTGAGAACCACGAGCAGTACTTC. Residues: CATSENHEQYF.